The 10 T cell receptor beta chains listed next were all sequenced from one sample in a study of T cell responses to AZD1222 COVID-19 vaccine. Using immunoSEQ multiplex PCR, the repertoire was profiled, and TCRdb retains in-frame clones only, with some absent. This table has roughly 100,000 clones, about 86% appearing once. Sequences were derived from peripheral blood, sampled on day 0 of AZD1222 vaccination. The receptors were gathered from an adult in good health.

This chain connects TRBV6-5 to TRBJ1-4, with D perhaps TRBD1 (5 bases). The CDR3 is made up of 13 amino acids. Between the trimmed V and J ends, which lost 10 bases and 3 bases, there was a span of 12 bases. Looked up from germline, CDR1 is MNHEY and CDR2 is SVGAGI. The CDR3 DNA is TGTGCCAACCAAGACAGACCTAATGAAAAACTGTTTTTT. Amino acid sequence: CANQDRPNEKLFF.

The gene calls are TRBV9 and TRBJ2-3; D is uncertain. The CDR3 consists of 15 residues. The germline gives CDR1 SGDLS, CDR2 YYNGEE. Trimming removed 1 base at V and 1 base at J, with 10 bases between. CDR3 protein: CASSVLRHGTDTQYF. CDR3 DNA sequence: TGTGCCAGCAGCGTATTGAGACACGGCACAGATACGCAGTATTTT.

The chain carries TRBV7-8 and TRBJ2-7; the D is unclear. The germline V and J ends were trimmed by 5 bases and 2 bases, with 13 bases remaining between them. The germline V gene has CDR1 SGHVS and CDR2 FQNEAQ. This CDR3 comprises 14 residues. The CDR3 region has the DNA TGTGCCAGCAGCCTCCTGACACTCACCTACGAGCAGTACTTC. Translated, it gives CASSLLTLTYEQYF.

The CDR3: CASSQSPRTGGGTDTQYF. CDR3 sequence (DNA): TGTGCCAGCAGCCAAAGTCCGAGGACAGGGGGAGGCACAGATACGCAGTATTTT. The chain combines TRBV3-1 (or the pseudogene TRBV3-2) with TRBJ2-3, with 10 bases fitting TRBD1. The CDR3 loop spans 18 amino acids. The trim removed 2 bases at V and 1 base at J, leaving 9 bases unmatched. CDR1 is LGHDT and CDR2 is YNNKEL in the germline V gene (reference sequence).

V and J are TRBV9 and TRBJ2-2; D is unresolved. The CDR3 sequence is 14 residues long. Germline V gene data show CDR1 as SGDLS and CDR2 as YYNGEE. The germline V and J ends were trimmed by 0 bases and 1 base, with 4 bases remaining between them. CDR3 in DNA: TGTGCCAGCAGCGTAGGACAGAACACCGGGGAGCTGTTTTTT. This gives the protein CASSVGQNTGELFF.

The J gene is TRBJ2-1, the V gene TRBV29-1; D gene uncertain. The CDR3 totals 12 residues. Germline CDR1 is SQVTM and CDR2 is ANQGSEA. V gave up 4 bases and J gave up 3 bases, with 7 bases separating them. DNA for the CDR3: TGCAGCGTTGGAAACGGCTACAATGAGCAGTTCTTC. It is translated as CSVGNGYNEQFF.

This rearrangement joins TRBV5-1 to TRBJ2-7, with 14 positions matching TRBD2. Germline CDR1 and CDR2: SGHRS and YFSETQ. V shed 2 bases and J 4 bases; nucleotides not matched to a gene: 8. This CDR3 region has 17 residues. CDR3: CASSFSPTSGRGYEQYF. The CDR3 DNA reads TGCGCCAGCAGCTTCTCCCCGACTAGCGGGAGGGGATACGAGCAGTACTTC.

This sequence joins TRBV7-2 and TRBJ2-5; 9 positions match TRBD2. Losses at the gene ends were 1 base for V and 2 bases for J; bases not matched to a gene: 2. The CDR3 runs 15 residues. CDR1 is SGHTA and CDR2 is FQGNSA in the germline V gene. CDR3 sequence (DNA): TGTGCCAGCAGCTTAGTAGCGGGGGCTCAAGAGACCCAGTACTTC. The encoded protein is CASSLVAGAQETQYF.

The CDR3 sequence is CASSLTGGTEAFF. The CDR3 region has the DNA TGTGCCAGCAGCTTAACAGGGGGTACTGAAGCTTTCTTT. The rearrangement joins TRBV5-4 to TRBJ1-1, with 8 bases fitting TRBD1. Unmatched junction bases numbered 2, after V lost 2 bases and J lost 5 bases. Germline assignment: CDR1 SGHNT and CDR2 YYREEE (reference sequence). CDR3 length equals 13 residues.

The rearrangement joins TRBV18 to TRBJ1-6; 8 nucleotides agree with TRBD1. V trimming: 6 bases; J trimming: 7 bases; junction bases outside the gene matches: 8. This CDR3 has 15 amino acids. Germline V gene data show CDR1 as KGHSH and CDR2 as LQKENI. The CDR3 here is CASSRGTGQNSPLHF. The CDR3 nucleotides are TGTGCCAGCTCCCGAGGGACAGGACAGAATTCACCCCTCCACTTT.